Listed below are T cell receptor beta chains from one sample, sequenced in a study of T cells in Graves' hyperthyroidism and ophthalmopathy. In TCRdb, the multiplex PCR reads were re-called with MiXCR into one record per CDR3 protein. The sample consists of 300,000 to 400,000 distinct CDR3 sequences, about 15% of them appearing once. The sequencing sample was made of blood. These receptors were collected from a woman aged 25 to 39 with Graves' ophthalmopathy. Each CDR3 is given with its conserved first and last residue. D genes are given only for firm matches. A clone size is listed for some rows: how often the clone was seen (once, few, many), or a class if it is expanded.

j_gene | abundance | d_gene | v_gene | CDR3nt | CDR3aa
TRBJ2-7 | many | - | TRBV6-1 | TGTGCCAGCAGTGTAAACAGGCCCTCCTACGAGCAGTACTTC | CASSVNRPSYEQYF
TRBJ1-2 | many | - | TRBV28 | TGTGCCAGCAGTCCCTCGGTGGGACGTCGGATTATAGGCTACACCTTC | CASSPSVGRRIIGYTF
TRBJ1-5 | many | TRBD1 | TRBV7-2 | TGTGCCAGCAGCCCCCGACGGACAGGGTTAGACAATCAGCCCCAGCATTTT | CASSPRRTGLDNQPQHF
TRBJ2-1 | many | TRBD2 | TRBV11-3 | TGTGCCAGCAGCTTAGCGGGGGGGGACAATGAGCAGTTCTTC | CASSLAGGDNEQFF
TRBJ1-6 | many | TRBD1 | TRBV3-1 | TGTGCCAGCAGCCTCGGGACAGGCAGTAATTCACCCCTCCACTTT | CASSLGTGSNSPLHF
TRBJ1-4 | - | - | TRBV28 | TGTGCCAGCAGCGACAGCCCGGGAAGTAATGAAAAACTGTTTTTT | CASSDSPGSNEKLFF
TRBJ2-3 | many | - | TRBV19 | TGTGCCAGTAGTATGGCGGGGACTAGCACAGATACGCAGTATTTT | CASSMAGTSTDTQYF
TRBJ2-4 | many | - | TRBV7-2 | TGTGCCAGCAGCTACAGATCGAGCATTCAGTACTTC | CASSYRSSIQYF
TRBJ2-3 | many | TRBD2 | TRBV5-1 | TGCGCCAGCAGCTCCACCCGCGGGGGGCCAGATACGCAGTATTTT | CASSSTRGGPDTQYF
TRBJ1-1 | many | - | TRBV2 | TGTGCCAGCATGCGTAGGGTACAAGCTTTCTTT | CASMRRVQAFF
TRBJ1-2 | many | TRBD1 | TRBV20-1 | TGCAGTGCTAGAGGTGAGACGGGACAGAACAACTATGGCTACACCTTC | CSARGETGQNNYGYTF
TRBJ2-7 | few | - | TRBV24-1 | TGTGCCACCAGTGATTCTCTAGGCAGGACTGGAACCTACGAGCAGTACTTC | CATSDSLGRTGTYEQYF
TRBJ1-5 | many | - | TRBV11-2 | TGTGCCAGCAGCTTATGGGCAGGACCCAATCAGCCCCAGCATTTT | CASSLWAGPNQPQHF
TRBJ2-2 | many | - | TRBV11-2 | TGTGCCAGCAGCTTAGGTTTAGGGTCCGGGGAGCTGTTTTTT | CASSLGLGSGELFF
TRBJ2-1 | many | - | TRBV7-3 | TGTGCCAGCAGCTTAGTCGGGGGCCCCTACAATGAGCAGTTCTTC | CASSLVGGPYNEQFF
TRBJ2-2 | - | - | TRBV6-5 | TGTGCCAGCAGTTATGAGAACACCGGGGAGCTGTTTTTT | CASSYENTGELFF
TRBJ1-3 | few | TRBD1 | TRBV5-4 | TGTGCCAGCAGCTCGGACAGGGCTAAACTCGCATCTGGAAACACCATATATTTT | CASSSDRAKLASGNTIYF
TRBJ2-1 | many | - | TRBV28 | TGTGCCAGCAGTTCCCGGGCCGACGGAAGCTCCTACAATGAGCAGTTCTTC | CASSSRADGSSYNEQFF
TRBJ2-3 | - | - | TRBV27 | TGTGCCACCGCACGCGCTAGCACAGATACGCAGTATTTT | CATARASTDTQYF
TRBJ1-6 | many | - | TRBV20-1 | TGCAGTGCTTTCCAAACGACAGAGCGCTCTCTAAATTCACCCCTCCACTTT | CSAFQTTERSLNSPLHF
TRBJ2-7 | many | TRBD1 | TRBV11-3 | TGTGCCAGCAGCTTACCGCAGGGGGCGGCCTACGAGCAGTACTTC | CASSLPQGAAYEQYF
TRBJ1-2 | many | TRBD1 | TRBV19 | TGTGCCAGTAGTCGGACAGGGGGCGAAAACTATGGCTACACCTTC | CASSRTGGENYGYTF
TRBJ1-2 | - | - | TRBV15 | TGTGCCACCAGCAGAGATGGACAGTATGGCTACACCTTC | CATSRDGQYGYTF
TRBJ1-5 | many | - | TRBV19 | TGTGCCAGTAACTCCGGGGAGCGACTGCCCCAGCATTTT | CASNSGERLPQHF
TRBJ2-5 | few | TRBD2 | TRBV27 | TGTGCCAGCAGTCAAGGACTAGCGGGGGGGCCGGGAGGAGAGACCCAGTACTTC | CASSQGLAGGPGGETQYF
TRBJ2-7 | many | - | TRBV27 | TGTGCCAGCAGCCCTGCAGGGCCCTACGAGCAGTACTTC | CASSPAGPYEQYF
TRBJ1-2 | few | TRBD1 | TRBV20-1 | TGCAGTGCTCACACAGGGGGCTGTGGCTACACCTTC | CSAHTGGCGYTF
TRBJ2-1 | many | TRBD2 | TRBV7-6 | TGTGCCAGCAGCTTAGGGACGGGGGGACTAGTAGAAAATGAGCAGTTCTTC | CASSLGTGGLVENEQFF
TRBJ2-2 | - | - | TRBV2 | TGTGCCAGCAGCCTAGGGGGAAGCGGAGGGGAGCTGTTTTTT | CASSLGGSGGELFF
TRBJ1-4 | many | - | TRBV20-1 | TGCAGGACGGGAGGAGAAAAACTGTTTTTT | CRTGGEKLFF
TRBJ1-1 | many | - | TRBV7-8 | TGTGCCAGCAGCTTAGCTTCCGTGAACACTGAAGCTTTCTTT | CASSLASVNTEAFF
TRBJ2-5 | many | - | TRBV7-8 | TGTGCCAGCAGCTTAGCAGGGGTGGAGACCCAGTACTTC | CASSLAGVETQYF
TRBJ1-5 | many | - | TRBV27 | TGTGCCAGCAGTTTATCACAACGAGGGTCGGTTCAGCCCCAGCATTTT | CASSLSQRGSVQPQHF
TRBJ1-6 | many | - | TRBV28 | TGTGCCAGCAGACCCCCCGGACAGAAAACTTATAATTCACCCCTCCACTTT | CASRPPGQKTYNSPLHF
TRBJ2-1 | many | - | TRBV24-1 | TGTGCCACCAGTGACCCCATCGGAAGCTCCTACAATGAGCAGTTCTTC | CATSDPIGSSYNEQFF
TRBJ2-1 | many | - | TRBV6-1 | TGTGCCAGCAGCCCGGAGGGGCCAAAACTGGTCAATGAGCAGTTCTTC | CASSPEGPKLVNEQFF